A selection of T cell receptor beta chains follows, all from one sample in a study of cytomegalovirus exposure and HLA in healthy donors. Measured with immunoSEQ multiplex PCR; TCRdb has only the in-frame clones, and not every one. The sample records 95,000 to 110,000 clones, around 79% being singletons. Sequences were obtained from PBMCs. The source of these receptors is a middle-aged man in good health and CMV-seropositive. Each CDR3 is given with its conserved first and last residue. A D gene is named only where the DNA matches it firmly. The size entry is marked missing in some rows and otherwise reads once, few, many or a size class.

D	V	size	J	CDR3	DNA
TRBD1	TRBV6-6	-	TRBJ1-2	CASRGTATNYGYTF	TGTGCCAGCAGGGGGACAGCGACGAACTATGGCTACACCTTC
TRBD1	TRBV5-1	-	TRBJ2-5	CASSPQTGQVDVTQYF	TGCGCCAGCAGCCCGCAGACGGGACAGGTGGACGTGACCCAGTACTTC
-	TRBV19	-	TRBJ1-5	CASSAVAQPQHF	TGTGCCAGTAGTGCGGTTGCTCAGCCCCAGCATTTT
-	TRBV7-8	-	TRBJ2-1	CASTQLRGEQFF	TGTGCCAGCACCCAATTACGGGGTGAGCAGTTCTTC
-	TRBV28	-	TRBJ1-5	CASSLSAGPNQPQHF	TGTGCCAGCAGTTTATCGGCAGGGCCTAATCAGCCCCAGCATTTT
TRBD2	TRBV19	-	TRBJ2-7	CASSLRRELDEQYF	TGTGCCAGTAGCCTTCGGCGGGAGCTCGACGAGCAGTACTTC
TRBD1	TRBV6-5	-	TRBJ1-5	CASSSEGQHSNQPQHF	TGTGCCAGCAGTTCTGAGGGACAGCATAGCAATCAGCCCCAGCATTTT
-	TRBV2	-	TRBJ2-4	CASSVIESNIQYF	TGTGCCAGCAGTGTAATAGAGAGTAACATTCAGTACTTC
-	TRBV15	few	TRBJ1-5	CATSREEIWAAYQPQHF	TGTGCCACCAGCAGAGAGGAAATTTGGGCAGCATATCAGCCCCAGCATTTT
TRBD1	TRBV7-9	once	TRBJ2-1	CASSGQGAADEQFF	TGTGCCAGCAGCGGACAGGGGGCGGCGGATGAGCAGTTCTTC
TRBD2	TRBV25-1	-	TRBJ2-4	CASSPRSGRAGRNIQYF	TGTGCCAGCAGTCCCCGAAGCGGGAGGGCCGGGAGAAACATTCAGTACTTC
-	TRBV30	-	TRBJ1-1	CAWGRDTNTEAFF	TGTGCCTGGGGGAGGGACACCAACACTGAAGCTTTCTTT